Listed below are T cell receptor beta chains from one sample, sequenced in a study of blood T cell repertoires in COVID-19. Sequencing was performed with immunoSEQ multiplex PCR; in TCRdb, only in-frame clones are kept and a portion is missing. Of approximately 360,000 clones listed, roughly 90% are singletons. Sample: PBMCs or T cells enriched from blood (not recorded which). These receptors all stem from a woman aged 25-40 years with acute COVID-19. CDR3s include the opening cysteine and the closing phenylalanine or tryptophan. A D gene is named only where the DNA matches it firmly. Some rows have no size entry. The others give once, few or many, or a class for an expanded clone.

J gene | clone size | D gene | V gene | CDR3 protein | CDR3 DNA
TRBJ2-7 | . | . | TRBV2 | CASSFFGGSYEQYF | TGTGCCAGCAGTTTTTTCGGAGGATCCTACGAGCAGTACTTC
TRBJ1-1 | . | . | TRBV5-5 | CASSGGRGVNTEAFF | TGTGCCAGCAGTGGAGGCAGGGGTGTGAACACTGAAGCTTTCTTT
TRBJ2-3 | . | TRBD2 | TRBV3-1/TRBV3-2 | CASSQDASGGIISNTQYF | TGTGCCAGCAGCCAAGACGCTAGCGGGGGAATTATCTCGAATACGCAGTATTTT
TRBJ2-7 | . | . | TRBV3-1/TRBV3-2 | CASSQFQAYEQYF | TGTGCCAGCAGCCAATTTCAGGCCTACGAGCAGTACTTC
TRBJ1-4 | . | . | TRBV15 | CATSRDQGGEKLFF | TGTGCCACCAGCAGAGACCAGGGAGGGGAAAAACTGTTTTTT
TRBJ1-4 | . | . | TRBV3-1/TRBV3-2 | CASSLRQVNEKLFF | TGTGCCAGCAGCCTGAGACAGGTGAATGAAAAACTGTTTTTT
TRBJ2-1 | . | . | TRBV10-1 | CASSESGPNEQFF | TGCGCCAGCAGTGAGTCGGGGCCCAATGAGCAGTTCTTC
TRBJ2-2 | . | TRBD2 | TRBV3-1/TRBV3-2 | CASSQDLQRGGTGELFF | TGTGCCAGCAGCCAAGATCTCCAGCGGGGGGGCACCGGGGAGCTGTTTTTT
TRBJ2-1 | . | TRBD2 | TRBV4-1 | CASSLGSGGIYNEQFF | TGCGCCAGCAGCCTAGGGAGCGGGGGGATTTACAATGAGCAGTTCTTC
TRBJ2-7 | . | TRBD1 | TRBV29-1 | CSVGAGTGASFYEQYF | TGCAGCGTTGGGGCGGGGACAGGCGCCTCGTTTTACGAGCAGTACTTC
TRBJ1-3 | once | TRBD1 | TRBV18 | CASSPPQGFGNTIYF | TGTGCCAGCTCACCACCACAGGGGTTCGGAAACACCATATATTTT
TRBJ2-3 | . | . | TRBV12-3/TRBV12-4 | CASSLGPRKYF | TGTGCCAGCAGCCTAGGTCCACGAAAGTATTTT
TRBJ2-4 | once | TRBD1 | TRBV19 | CASSTQETGAKNIQYF | TGTGCCAGTAGTACCCAAGAGACAGGGGCCAAAAACATTCAGTACTTC
TRBJ2-7 | . | TRBD1 | TRBV5-5 | CASSWPTGELNSEQYF | TGTGCCAGCAGCTGGCCGACAGGGGAACTCAACTCCGAGCAGTACTTC
TRBJ1-1 | . | . | TRBV7-2 | CASSLIGWGGTEAFF | TGTGCCAGCAGTTTAATCGGTTGGGGAGGAACTGAAGCTTTCTTT
TRBJ1-5 | . | . | TRBV9 | CASSADPDGVQPQHF | TGTGCCAGCAGCGCCGACCCCGACGGGGTCCAGCCCCAGCATTTT
TRBJ1-6 | . | . | TRBV9 | CASSVTGINSPLHF | TGTGCCAGCAGCGTGACAGGAATTAATTCACCCCTCCACTTT
TRBJ2-1 | . | . | TRBV7-9 | CASSLVERRNEQFF | TGTGCCAGCAGCTTAGTGGAGCGCCGGAATGAGCAGTTCTTC
TRBJ1-2 | . | TRBD1 | TRBV29-1 | CSVVGTRGQLYGYTF | TGCAGCGTTGTAGGGACCCGGGGACAGCTCTATGGCTACACCTTC
TRBJ1-6 | . | . | TRBV28 | CASSPPQARSPLHF | TGTGCCAGCAGTCCCCCACAGGCACGTTCACCCCTCCACTTT
TRBJ1-1 | . | . | TRBV6-5 | CASTGTLNTEAFF | TGTGCCAGCACGGGGACTCTGAACACTGAAGCTTTCTTT
TRBJ1-1 | . | . | TRBV30 | CAWSGPQNTEAFF | TGTGCCTGGAGTGGGCCCCAGAACACTGAAGCTTTCTTT
TRBJ2-1 | . | TRBD2 | TRBV7-9 | CASSLGRGTYNEQFF | TGTGCCAGCAGCTTAGGGCGGGGGACCTACAATGAGCAGTTCTTC
TRBJ1-4 | . | . | TRBV20-1 | CSAGDREKLFF | TGCAGTGCTGGAGACAGGGAAAAACTGTTTTTT
TRBJ2-3 | . | . | TRBV6-4 | CASSDGGAIDTQYF | TGTGCCAGCAGTGACGGGGGGGCCATAGATACGCAGTATTTT
TRBJ1-2 | . | TRBD1 | TRBV7-2 | CASSSDRGSDGYTF | TGTGCCAGCAGCTCGGACAGGGGCTCCGATGGCTACACCTTC
TRBJ1-4 | . | TRBD1 | TRBV29-1 | CSAAGDRGRSNEKLFF | TGCAGCGCCGCCGGGGACAGGGGGCGTAGTAATGAAAAACTGTTTTTT
TRBJ2-7 | . | . | TRBV15 | CATSRRGRPSDSYEQYF | TGTGCCACCAGCAGAAGAGGAAGGCCCTCGGATTCCTACGAGCAGTACTTC
TRBJ2-4 | . | TRBD1 | TRBV30 | CALSDRGKEWSKNIQYF | TGTGCCCTTTCCGACAGGGGGAAGGAGTGGTCCAAAAACATTCAGTACTTC
TRBJ2-3 | many | . | TRBV30 | CAWSVSGGFTDTQYF | TGTGCCTGGAGTGTTTCGGGGGGCTTCACAGATACGCAGTATTTT
TRBJ2-1 | . | . | TRBV30 | CAWSLYNEQFF | TGTGCCTGGAGCCTCTACAATGAGCAGTTCTTC
TRBJ2-2 | . | . | TRBV19 | CASRQAANTGELFF | TGTGCCAGTCGACAGGCCGCGAACACCGGGGAGCTGTTTTTT
TRBJ1-5 | . | TRBD1 | TRBV7-9 | CASSVGTGSDNQPQHF | TGTGCCAGCAGCGTCGGGACAGGGTCGGACAATCAGCCCCAGCATTTT
TRBJ2-2 | . | . | TRBV6-2/TRBV6-3 | CASIPNHQSGELFF | TGTGCCAGCATCCCAAATCACCAGTCTGGGGAGCTGTTTTTT
TRBJ2-3 | . | TRBD2 | TRBV7-9 | CASSFGGVADTQYF | TGTGCCAGCAGCTTCGGGGGGGTAGCAGATACGCAGTATTTT
TRBJ1-5 | . | . | TRBV2 | CASSEVRNQPQHF | TGTGCCAGCAGCGAAGTCAGGAATCAGCCCCAGCATTTT
TRBJ1-3 | . | . | TRBV10-3 | CAIRAPGQGNTIYF | TGTGCCATCAGGGCCCCGGGACAAGGAAACACCATATATTTT
TRBJ1-2 | . | TRBD1 | TRBV5-4 | CASSWGPTGGGYGYTF | TGTGCCAGCAGCTGGGGACCGACAGGGGGTGGCTATGGCTACACCTTC
TRBJ2-1 | few | TRBD2 | TRBV9 | CASSGSGFSYNEQFF | TGTGCCAGCAGCGGTAGCGGGTTCTCCTACAATGAGCAGTTCTTC
TRBJ1-2 | . | TRBD1 | TRBV29-1 | CSVDRSGQGGKYYGYTF | TGCAGCGTTGACCGTTCGGGACAGGGGGGAAAATACTATGGCTACACCTTC
TRBJ2-7 | . | TRBD2 | TRBV3-1/TRBV3-2 | CASSQDLGTSNEQYF | TGTGCCAGCAGCCAAGATCTTGGGACTAGCAACGAGCAGTACTTC
TRBJ1-2 | . | . | TRBV29-1 | CSVKQGGDGYTF | TGCAGCGTTAAACAGGGCGGCGATGGCTACACCTTC
TRBJ1-6 | . | TRBD1 | TRBV7-2 | CASSPETGGNSPLHF | TGTGCCAGCAGCCCAGAGACAGGGGGTAATTCACCCCTCCACTTT